The 24 T cell receptor beta chains below were found in one sample sequenced in a study of T cell responses to AZD1222 COVID-19 vaccine. TCRdb keeps only in-frame clones here, not all; method: immunoSEQ multiplex PCR. The data contain approximately 150,000 clones, around 89% of them singletons. This specimen was peripheral blood, taken on day 0 of AZD1222 vaccination. These receptors all come from an adult in good health.

The CDR3 DNA reads TGTGCCAGCTCACCCGAGGGGAGAGGAAACACTGAAGCTTTCTTT. Its protein product is CASSPEGRGNTEAFF. The genes are TRBV18 and TRBJ1-1; a weak D match, TRBD1 (5 bases). Between the trimmed V and J ends, which lost 3 bases and 2 bases, there was a span of 13 bases. The CDR3 covers 15 residues. Germline assignment: CDR1 KGHSH and CDR2 LQKENI.

The chain employs TRBV20-1 and TRBJ1-1, with D uncertain. CDR1 and CDR2 (germline): DFQATT, SNEGSKA (reference sequence). With 5 bases removed from V and 10 bases from J, the gap between germline ends came to 14 bases. This CDR3 is built from 11 residues. The CDR3 DNA follows: TGCAGTGCTCACCAACCTCCTAGAGCTTTCTTT. Its protein is CSAHQPPRAFF.

CDR3 protein: CASSSQGGREKLFF. For the CDR3, the DNA is TGTGCCAGCAGCTCCCAAGGGGGGCGTGAAAAACTGTTTTTT. The chain couples TRBV9 to TRBJ1-4; D may be TRBD1 (6 bases). Looked up from germline, CDR1 is SGDLS and CDR2 is YYNGEE. The germline V and J ends were trimmed by 4 bases and 7 bases, with 14 bases remaining between them. The CDR3 is 14 amino acids.

The chain carries TRBV7-6 and TRBJ2-2, with D perhaps TRBD1 (6 bases). This CDR3 is 16 amino acids long. Trimming took off 0 bases at V and 5 bases at J, with 13 bases between the two ends. Germline CDR1 is SGHVS and CDR2 is FNYEAQ. The CDR3: CASSLAELRGTGELFF. Written as DNA, the CDR3 is TGTGCCAGCAGCTTAGCGGAACTGAGGGGGACCGGGGAGCTGTTTTTT.

The rearrangement links TRBV7-9 to TRBJ2-7, with D possibly matching TRBD1 (5 bases). With 2 bases removed from V and 3 bases from J, the gap between germline ends came to 8 bases. The V gene's germline CDR1 is SEHNR and CDR2 FQNEAQ (reference sequence). This CDR3 is built from 13 residues. The CDR3 DNA reads as TGTGCCAGCAGCTTAACAGGCCTCTACGAGCAGTACTTC. Translating gives CASSLTGLYEQYF. Full variable domain (outside the CDR3, taken from reference TRBV7-9 and TRBJ2-7): DTGVSQNPRHKITKRGQNVTFRCDPISEHNRLYWYRQTLGQGPEFLTYFQNEAQLEKSRLLSDRFSAERPKGSFSTLEIQRTEQGDSAMYLCASSLTGLYEQYFGPGTRLTVT.

This sequence joins TRBV5-4 and TRBJ2-7; TRBD1 matches 10 bases. The CDR3 runs 16 residues. Germline loops: CDR1 SGHNT, CDR2 YYREEE (reference sequence). Trimming at V came to 0 bases and at J to 7 bases, leaving 10 bases not matched to a gene. The CDR3 bases are TGTGCCAGCAGCTTGGGAACCGGGACAGGGGCGAAGGAGCAGTACTTC. Translating it yields CASSLGTGTGAKEQYF.

The chain combines TRBV4-2 with TRBJ2-5, with no clear D. The CDR3 length is 14 residues. V dropped 5 bases and J dropped 5 bases, with 15 bases sitting between them. Germline V CDR1 and CDR2: LGHNA, YNFKEQ. Here the CDR3 reads CASSDPTGRETQYF. The CDR3, as DNA: TGTGCCAGCAGCGATCCGACTGGGCGGGAGACCCAGTACTTC.

The chain is built from TRBV6-1 and TRBJ1-1; TRBD1 aligns across 8 bases. This CDR3 is 14 amino acids long. The germline CDR1 and CDR2 sequences are MNHNS and SASEGT. Trimming cost V 6 bases and J 0 bases; bases outside gene matches: 3. The CDR3 region is CASRTGGMNTEAFF. The CDR3 bases are TGTGCCAGCAGAACAGGGGGAATGAACACTGAAGCTTTCTTT.

V usage is TRBV3-1 (or the pseudogene TRBV3-2) and J usage is TRBJ2-3; D is undetermined. V was trimmed by 3 bases and J by 5 bases, leaving 3 bases between them. CDR1 is LGHDT, CDR2 YNNKEL, per germline (reference sequence). CDR3 length: 11 residues. This CDR3 reads CASSQVDTQYF. The DNA of the CDR3 is TGTGCCAGCAGCCAGGTAGATACGCAGTATTTT.

The chain links TRBV4-3 to TRBJ2-1; either TRBD1 or TRBD2 may fit D (5 bases each). CDR1 LGHNA and CDR2 YSLEER come from the germline V gene. CDR3 length: 17 residues. Trimming left V 2 bases short and J 0 bases short, with 14 bases between. CDR3 amino acids: CASSQFRGPSSYNEQFF. DNA of the CDR3: TGCGCCAGCAGCCAATTCCGGGGCCCCAGCTCCTACAATGAGCAGTTCTTC.

In DNA form, the CDR3 reads TGTGCCAGCAGTTACCAAACTTCATCTGAAGCTTTCTTT. Translation: CASSYQTSSEAFF. The gene calls are TRBV6-5 and TRBJ1-1; no clear D. This CDR3 is 13 amino acids long. Trimming left V 2 bases short and J 6 bases short, with 10 bases between. The germline V gene has CDR1 MNHEY and CDR2 SVGAGI.

J is TRBJ2-7 and V is TRBV12-3 or TRBV12-4, with D possibly being TRBD2 (6 bases). V was pared by 7 bases and J by 4 bases, with 14 bases between. The CDR3 length is 13 residues. In DNA form, the CDR3 reads TGTGCCAGCACCCGGCGGGGCGAATACGAGCAGTACTTC. This sequence encodes CASTRRGEYEQYF.

The J gene is TRBJ2-7, the V gene TRBV5-1; D is perhaps TRBD1 or TRBD2 (5 bases each). Germline CDR1 and CDR2: SGHRS and YFSETQ. The CDR3 is 13 amino acids. V was trimmed by 6 bases and J by 2 bases, leaving 12 bases between them. CDR3 in DNA: TGCGCCAGCACGGGGACGGACCCCTACGAGCAGTACTTC. The encoded protein is CASTGTDPYEQYF.

The chain has TRBV2 and TRBJ1-2; D gene unclear. V lost 4 bases to trimming and J lost 1 base, with 13 bases between them. The V gene's germline CDR1 is SNHLY and CDR2 FYNNEI. The CDR3 sequence is 15 residues long. The CDR3 DNA follows: TGTGCCAGCAGTGCGGGAAACCCTTATAACTATGGCTACACCTTC. It encodes CASSAGNPYNYGYTF.

This clone has only one observation. The chain is built from TRBV7-9 and TRBJ1-6; D unresolved. Germline V lookup: CDR1 SEHNR, CDR2 FQNEAQ (reference sequence). V was trimmed by 5 bases and J by 13 bases, leaving 12 bases between them. The CDR3 is 12 amino acids. DNA of the CDR3: TGTGCCAGCAGCCACCCCGCTATGCCCCTCCACTTT. This encodes CASSHPAMPLHF.

This chain's CDR3 is CASQSLGDTKNIQYF. The CDR3 bases are TGTGCCAGCCAGAGTTTGGGGGATACCAAAAACATTCAGTACTTC. This sequence joins TRBV2 and TRBJ2-4; perhaps D is TRBD1 or TRBD2 (5 bases each). CDR1 is SNHLY and CDR2 is FYNNEI in the germline V gene. V was pared by 8 bases and J by 2 bases, with 16 bases between. This CDR3 is built from 15 residues.

The V and J genes are TRBV7-3 and TRBJ1-2, with D possibly matching TRBD1 (5 bases). The germline V gene has CDR1 SGHTA and CDR2 FQGTGA. V dropped 2 bases and J dropped 4 bases, with 11 bases sitting between them. This CDR3 contains 14 residues. The CDR3, as DNA: TGTGCCAGCAGCTTAGATCGCCAGGGCTATGGCTACACCTTC. Protein product: CASSLDRQGYGYTF. Drawing the rest from reference TRBV7-3 and TRBJ1-2, the complete variable domain is GAGVSQTPSNKVTEKGKYVELRCDPISGHTALYWYRQSLGQGPEFLIYFQGTGAADDSGLPNDRFFAVRPEGSVSTLKIQRTERGDSAVYLCASSLDRQGYGYTFGSGTRLTVV.

This clone was seen a handful of times. The V and J genes are TRBV7-9 and TRBJ2-5, with TRBD1 matching over 7 bases. After removal of 8 bases from V and 5 bases from J, the junction contained 11 bases not matched to a gene. The CDR3 extends over 14 amino acids. Germline V gene data show CDR1 as SEHNR and CDR2 as FQNEAQ (reference sequence). This CDR3 reads CASQRGRGYETQYF. The DNA for the CDR3 is TGTGCCAGCCAACGTGGCAGGGGGTATGAGACCCAGTACTTC.

V usage is TRBV10-3 and J usage is TRBJ1-2, with D hard to call. V was cut by 10 bases and J by 5 bases, with 17 bases left in between. The CDR3 covers 13 residues. Germline CDR1 reads ENHRY; CDR2 reads SYGVKD. The chain's CDR3 is CATEGRSKYGYTF. In DNA, the CDR3 is TGTGCCACCGAGGGCAGAAGCAAGTATGGCTACACCTTC.

This clone occurred a few times. The V and J genes are TRBV11-2 and TRBJ2-1; 9 bases line up with TRBD2. V lost 0 bases to trimming and J lost 5 bases; unmatched junction nucleotides: 5. From germline, CDR1 is SGHAT and CDR2 FQNNGV. This CDR3 spans 16 amino acids. CDR3 residues: CASSLELAGEDNEQFF. The CDR3 region has the DNA TGTGCCAGCAGCTTAGAGTTAGCGGGAGAAGACAATGAGCAGTTCTTC.

The chain combines TRBV29-1 with TRBJ1-1; no clear D. This CDR3 is built from 10 residues. The V end was cut by 7 bases, the J end by 1 base, with 4 bases between. The germline V gene has CDR1 SQVTM and CDR2 ANQGSEA. This chain's CDR3 is CSARNTEAFF. The CDR3, as DNA: TGCAGCGCCCGGAACACTGAAGCTTTCTTT.

V and J are TRBV9 and TRBJ2-2, with 13 nucleotides matching TRBD2. This CDR3 contains 16 residues. V lost 4 bases, J lost 7 bases, and 7 bases stayed unmatched. The germline CDR1 and CDR2 sequences are SGDLS and YYNGEE. CDR3 in amino acids: CASSPRTSGSNGELFF. Written as DNA, the CDR3 is TGTGCCAGCAGCCCAAGGACTAGCGGGAGTAACGGGGAGCTGTTTTTT.

This clone was seen just once. This chain connects TRBV19 to TRBJ2-7; possibly TRBD2 for D (5 bases). Germline CDR1 reads LNHDA; CDR2 reads SQIVND (reference sequence). The CDR3 extends over 12 amino acids. V was clipped by 10 bases and J by 4 bases, with 14 bases between them. The CDR3 coding sequence is TGTGCCACCCGGAGGAACAATTACGAGCAGTACTTC. Protein: CATRRNNYEQYF.

The V and J genes are TRBV6-1 and TRBJ1-2, with D possibly matching TRBD1 (5 bases). Germline CDR1 reads MNHNS; CDR2 reads SASEGT. The germline V and J ends were trimmed by 1 base and 6 bases, with 12 bases remaining between them. The CDR3 length is 14 residues. This chain's CDR3 is CASSEVRGADGYTF. The CDR3 DNA reads as TGTGCCAGCAGTGAAGTTCGAGGGGCCGATGGCTACACCTTC.